This entry lists 7 T cell receptor beta chains sequenced from one sample in a study of identical twins. Each CDR3 protein is one row after TCRdb ran MiXCR on the 5' RACE reads. The sample has under 900,000 distinct CDR3 sequences; 12% are singletons. These data are also associated with another study on yellow fever vaccine responses in identical twins.

The specimen was PBMCs. The receptors derive from a young woman in good health.

CDR3 DNA: TGTGCCAGCAGCCCTTGGCGGAACAGCCCCACTGAAGCTTTCTTT. It yields the protein CASSPWRNSPTEAFF. The V gene is TRBV14, the J gene TRBJ1-1; D is undetermined. Germline-derived CDR1 and CDR2 are SGHDN and FVKESK. V was clipped by 4 bases and J by 4 bases, with 16 bases between them. CDR3 length equals 15 residues.

V usage is TRBV21-1 and J usage is TRBJ1-2. TRBV21-1 is reported as a pseudogene. The length of the CDR3 is 16 residues. CDR3 DNA sequence: TGTGCCAGCAGCAATTGCCGTGTCGGCTATAACTATGGCTACACCTTC. Translated: CASSNCRVGYNYGYTF.

This clonotype was seen ten or more times. The chain employs TRBV4-2 and TRBJ2-3, with a tentative D call TRBD1 (5 bases). Trimming stripped 2 bases from V and 2 bases from J, with 11 bases between. CDR1 is LGHNA and CDR2 is YNFKEQ in the germline V gene. The CDR3 length is 15 residues. The CDR3 sequence is CASSQFTGATDTQYF. The CDR3 bases are TGTGCCAGCAGCCAATTTACAGGAGCCACAGATACGCAGTATTTT.

This rearrangement joins TRBV20-1 to TRBJ2-2; possibly TRBD1 for D (6 bases). Trimming pared 0 bases from V and 0 bases from J, leaving 11 bases between. The germline gives CDR1 DFQATT, CDR2 SNEGSKA (reference sequence). The CDR3 has 16 amino acids. CDR3 region: CSARDRRGSNTGELFF. The CDR3 region has the DNA TGCAGTGCTAGAGATCGTAGGGGGTCGAACACCGGGGAGCTGTTTTTT.

The V call is TRBV20-1, the J call TRBJ2-7, with TRBD2 matching 8 bases. V gave up 1 base and J gave up 2 bases; unmatched junction bases: 4. The CDR3 runs 14 residues. The germline V gene encodes CDR1 DFQATT and CDR2 SNEGSKA (reference sequence). For the CDR3, the DNA is TGCAGTGCTAGAGGGCGGGGGGCCCCCTACGAGCAGTACGTC. It specifies CSARGRGAPYEQYV.

The chain combines TRBV20-1 with TRBJ1-6; D might be TRBD1 (6 bases). The CDR3 totals 14 residues. In germline, CDR1 is DFQATT, CDR2 SNEGSKA (reference sequence). The V gene lost 0 bases and the J gene lost 14 bases, with 17 bases spanning the gap. CDR3 nucleotides: TGCAGTGCTAGAGATTATCAGGGGAGGTGGTCCCTCCACTTT. It specifies CSARDYQGRWSLHF.

This clonotype was observed a single time. The chain has TRBV19 and TRBJ2-3, with 11 bases fitting TRBD2. Germline V CDR1 and CDR2: LNHDA, SQIVND (reference sequence). With 2 bases clipped from V and 0 bases from J, the junction kept 7 bases outside the gene matches. The CDR3 runs 18 residues. In nucleotides, the CDR3 is TGTGCCAGTAGTATATCTAGCGGGAGGCCGTCTAGCACAGATACGCAGTATTTT. Protein: CASSISSGRPSSTDTQYF.